This entry concerns a single T cell receptor (beta chain). Its matching antigen is unknown. The data belong to a study of Ad26.COV2.S vaccination and SARS-CoV-2 variants. Study-wide results and caveats: Spike-specific TCR breadth was greater in vaccine than placebo recipients. Substantial breadth in spike-specific CD8+ and CD4+ T cell responses was reportedly seen after vaccination.

CDR1 is SGHDT, CDR2 YYEEEE, per germline. The V segment lost 0 bases and the J segment 3 bases; nucleotides outside the gene matches: 7. The CDR3 is 16 residues long. Using immunoSEQ multiplex PCR, the repertoire was profiled, and TCRdb retains in-frame clones only, with some absent. The sample shows about 420,000 clones, around 89% of them seen only once. Treatment here: over 15 received Ad26.COV2.S at low or high dose, single or two shots; roughly five received placebo; per-sample allocation not given. The study sampled participants on day 63 after the first vaccine or placebo injection. The J gene is TRBJ1-1, the V gene TRBV5-6; 8 bases are shared with TRBD1. The source is a person aged 18-65 years who received the Ad26.COV2.S COVID-19 vaccine or a placebo. This sample comprised peripheral blood, obtained in a trial of Ad26.COV2.S vaccine versus placebo. This CDR3 is CASSLATDRVDTEAFF. The CDR3 DNA reads TGTGCCAGCAGCTTGGCCACGGACAGGGTTGACACTGAAGCTTTCTTT. The variable domain in full, with the rest retrieved from reference TRBV5-6 and TRBJ1-1, is DAGVTQSPTHLIKTRGQQVTLRCSPKSGHDTVSWYQQALGQGPQFIFQYYEEEERQRGNFPDRFSGHQFPNYSSELNVNALLLGDSALYLCASSLATDRVDTEAFFGQGTRLTVV.